This T cell receptor beta chain appears in the sequencing data of a study of T cells after yellow fever vaccination. Study-level results: Post-booster repertoires contained most primary-vaccination clones again (about 95% CD4, around 89% CD8).

This clonotype was counted many times. Its matching antigen is unknown. The CDR3 is 14 residues long. J lost 3 bases, V lost 4 bases, and 3 bases had no gene match. Germline V lookup: CDR1 SGHNT, CDR2 YYREEE (reference sequence). It was through 5'RACE template switching that TCR cDNA was made, with a universal primer site and UMIs added. TCRdb called the 5' RACE reads again in MiXCR, with one record for every CDR3 protein. The table includes tens of thousands of distinct CDR3 sequences, 7.4% detected once. This receptor was identified in a man aged 25-45 years who received the YFV17D yellow fever vaccine. Source: CD8+ T cells sorted from PBMCs, taken 15 days after the yellow fever booster vaccination. This sequence joins TRBV5-4 and TRBJ2-7; 11 nucleotides align to TRBD1. The CDR3 spells CASSAGTGGYEQYF. The CDR3 coding sequence is TGTGCCAGCAGCGCCGGGACAGGGGGCTACGAGCAGTACTTC.